This T cell receptor (beta chain) comes out of a study of OX40 agonist ivuxolimab in advanced cancers. The table came from immunoSEQ multiplex PCR; TCRdb's copy has only in-frame clones and leaves some out. The profile covers 100,000 or so clones, with roughly 93% appearing a single time and less than 0.75% taken by the ten largest. The CDR3 covers 16 residues. Trimming shortened V by 4 bases and J by 5 bases, and 18 bases separated the two germline ends. Germline lookup yields CDR1 KGHSH and CDR2 LQKENI. The clonotype comes from an adult with an advanced solid tumor such as melanoma, head and neck, liver or kidney cancer. Sequences were derived from CD4+ or CD8+ T cells sorted from blood, sampled in a trial of the OX40 agonist ivuxolimab. The chain carries TRBV18 and TRBJ2-1; D remains ambiguous. Written as DNA, the CDR3 is TGTGCCAGCTCACGGGCTCGAGCTATTCCCGACAATGAGCAGTTCTTC. Amino acid sequence: CASSRARAIPDNEQFF.